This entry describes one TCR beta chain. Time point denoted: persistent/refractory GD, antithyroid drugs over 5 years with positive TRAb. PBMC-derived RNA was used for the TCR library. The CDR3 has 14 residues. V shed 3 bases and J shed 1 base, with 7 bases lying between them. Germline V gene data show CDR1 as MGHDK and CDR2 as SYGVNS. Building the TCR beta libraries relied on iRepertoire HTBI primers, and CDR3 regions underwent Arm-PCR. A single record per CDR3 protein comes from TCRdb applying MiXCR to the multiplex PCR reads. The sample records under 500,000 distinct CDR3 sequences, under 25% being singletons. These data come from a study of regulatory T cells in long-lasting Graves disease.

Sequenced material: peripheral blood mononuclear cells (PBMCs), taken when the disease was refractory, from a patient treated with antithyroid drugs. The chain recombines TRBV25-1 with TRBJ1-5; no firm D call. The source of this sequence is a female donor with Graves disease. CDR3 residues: CASSERTSNQPQHF. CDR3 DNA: TGTGCCAGCAGTGAGAGAACCAGCAATCAGCCCCAGCATTTT.